Following are 20 T cell receptor beta chains from one sample sequenced in a study of cytomegalovirus exposure and HLA in healthy donors. Both 60 Vbeta primers and 13 Jbeta primers went into the PCR. Sequenced by immunoSEQ multiplex PCR; TCRdb stores in-frame clones only, minus some. Of approximately 140,000 clones detected, about three quarters appear once; the ten largest clones hold over 6.5%. Sequencing used PBMCs. The origin of the receptors is a man between 40 and 49 years old in good health and CMV-seropositive.

This clone was counted between two and nine times. J is TRBJ1-1 and V is TRBV13; possibly TRBD1 for D (6 bases). The CDR3 extends over 14 amino acids. The germline gives CDR1 PRHDT, CDR2 FYEKMQ (reference sequence). The V and J ends lost 4 bases and 2 bases respectively, with 11 bases between them. The CDR3 loop is CASSSGQINTEAFF. The CDR3, as DNA: TGTGCCAGCAGCTCAGGACAGATAAACACTGAAGCTTTCTTT.

The chain employs TRBV5-4 and TRBJ1-6; no reliable D call. CDR3 length: 16 residues. The germline gives CDR1 SGHNT, CDR2 YYREEE (reference sequence). The V end lost 0 bases, the J end lost 7 bases, and 14 bases lay between the germline ends. The CDR3 nucleotides are TGTGCCAGCAGCTTGGCCACGGGGTTGGGAAATTCACCCCTCCACTTT. It is translated as CASSLATGLGNSPLHF.

V usage is TRBV27 and J usage is TRBJ2-7; no clear D. The germline V and J ends were trimmed by 5 bases and 2 bases, with 10 bases remaining between them. The length of the CDR3 is 13 residues. Germline V CDR1 and CDR2: MNHEY, SMNVEV (reference sequence). The CDR3 bases are TGTGCCAGCAGTGGGCTCATTCCCTACGAGCAGTACTTC. Protein product: CASSGLIPYEQYF.

Written as DNA, the CDR3 is TGTGCCAGCAGTTCCCACGGGGACTACGAGCAGTACTTC. This translates into CASSSHGDYEQYF. The chain uses TRBV6-5 and TRBJ2-7, with D maybe TRBD2 (5 bases). With 4 bases removed from V and 3 bases from J, the gap between germline ends came to 10 bases. This CDR3 is built from 13 residues. Germline lookup yields CDR1 MNHEY and CDR2 SVGAGI.

The chain joins TRBV29-1 to TRBJ1-1, with D possibly TRBD1 on 6 matching bases. Germline V gene data show CDR1 as SQVTM and CDR2 as ANQGSEA. The CDR3 contains 14 residues. Deletions cut 4 bases from V and 0 bases from J, with 12 bases between. CDR3 protein: CSVVRTVMNTEAFF. Written as DNA, the CDR3 is TGCAGCGTTGTTCGGACAGTCATGAACACTGAAGCTTTCTTT.

This clone was observed once. The J gene is TRBJ2-1, the V gene TRBV19; 10 bases fit TRBD2. CDR3 size: 16 residues. V shed 2 bases and J 3 bases; nucleotides not matched to a gene: 4. From germline, CDR1 is LNHDA and CDR2 SQIVND (reference sequence). As DNA, the CDR3 is TGTGCCAGTAGTATACTAGCGGGAGCCAACTACAATGAGCAGTTCTTC. Translation gives CASSILAGANYNEQFF. The full variable domain, completed using reference TRBV19 and TRBJ2-1, is DGGITQSPKYLFRKEGQNVTLSCEQNLNHDAMYWYRQDPGQGLRLIYYSQIVNDFQKGDIAEGYSVSREKKESFPLTVTSAQKNPTAFYLCASSILAGANYNEQFFGPGTRLTVL.

The chain couples TRBV19 to TRBJ1-1; D might be TRBD1 (6 bases). CDR3 length: 14 amino acids. V lost 6 bases to trimming and J lost 5 bases, with 16 bases between them. Germline CDR1 and CDR2: LNHDA and SQIVND (reference sequence). The DNA of the CDR3 is TGTGCCAGTAGAGGGCAGGGGAGAGAGACTGAAGCTTTCTTT. Protein: CASRGQGRETEAFF.

This chain links TRBV11-2 with TRBJ1-1; D gene uncertain. The CDR3 is 12 amino acids. Germline values: CDR1 SGHAT, CDR2 FQNNGV. V lost 11 bases and J lost 2, with 12 bases in between. As DNA, the CDR3 is TGTGCCCTAAGGCGACTTAACACTGAAGCTTTCTTT. Encoded protein: CALRRLNTEAFF.

This clone appeared a single time. This rearrangement joins TRBV6-5 to TRBJ1-1; D not certain. From germline, CDR1 is MNHEY and CDR2 SVGAGI. V shed 6 bases and J shed 5 bases, with 19 bases lying between them. This CDR3 spans 15 amino acids. The CDR3 sequence: CASRSGVRRGTEAFF. The CDR3 DNA follows: TGTGCCAGCAGGAGTGGGGTCCGGCGAGGGACTGAAGCTTTCTTT.

The chain has TRBV19 and TRBJ2-5; D might be TRBD2 (5 bases). The germline V gene has CDR1 LNHDA and CDR2 SQIVND (reference sequence). The CDR3 consists of 14 residues. V was shortened by 3 bases and J by 5 bases, with 13 bases between the two germline ends. The CDR3 region is CASSMRAKAETQYF. The CDR3 nucleotides are TGTGCCAGTAGTATGAGGGCCAAGGCGGAGACCCAGTACTTC.

The chain is built from TRBV5-6 and TRBJ1-2, with 7 bases fitting TRBD1. The V gene's germline CDR1 is SGHDT and CDR2 YYEEEE. V lost 4 bases, J lost 2 bases, and 14 bases stayed unmatched. The CDR3 spans 17 residues. The CDR3: CASSRGTAFTENYGYTF. CDR3 bases: TGTGCCAGCAGCAGGGGGACAGCATTCACCGAAAACTATGGCTACACCTTC.

J is TRBJ1-5 and V is TRBV7-2, with D tentatively TRBD1 (5 bases). Germline CDR1 and CDR2: SGHTA and FQGNSA. The CDR3 totals 12 residues. The V end lost 5 bases, the J end lost 6 bases, and 8 bases lay between the germline ends. The CDR3, as DNA: TGTGCCAGCAGCAGGAGGGGTCAGCCCCAGCATTTT. Encoded protein: CASSRRGQPQHF.

V and J are TRBV6-5 and TRBJ2-5; TRBD1 matches 10 bases. The trim removed 2 bases at V and 4 bases at J, leaving 1 base unmatched. The CDR3 has 14 amino acids. Germline V gene sequence: CDR1 MNHEY, CDR2 SVGAGI. The CDR3 region is CASSYDRGLETQYF. CDR3 in DNA: TGTGCCAGCAGTTACGACAGGGGGCTAGAGACCCAGTACTTC.

The gene calls are TRBV30 and TRBJ2-2, with 7 bases aligning to TRBD1. V was clipped by 0 bases and J by 9 bases; unmatched bases: 16. This CDR3 has 17 residues. In germline, CDR1 is GTSNPN, CDR2 SVGIG (reference sequence). CDR3 sequence: CAWSVRPPTGQHRELFF. For the CDR3, the DNA is TGTGCCTGGAGTGTACGCCCCCCCACGGGACAGCACCGGGAGCTGTTTTTT. The full variable domain, with the rest looked up from reference TRBV30 and TRBJ2-2, is SQTIHQWPATLVQPVGSPLSLECTVEGTSNPNLYWYRQAAGRGLQLLFYSVGIGQISSEVPQNLSASRPQDRQFILSSKKLLLSDSGFYLCAWSVRPPTGQHRELFFGEGSRLTVL.

The chain recombines TRBV6-5 with TRBJ2-3; possible D gene TRBD1, 6 bases. From germline, CDR1 is MNHEY and CDR2 SVGAGI. Trimming pared 0 bases from V and 4 bases from J, leaving 14 bases between. The CDR3 totals 16 residues. The CDR3 nucleotides read TGTGCCAGCAGTTACTCGATCGCCCGACAGGCAGATACGCAGTATTTT. Its protein product is CASSYSIARQADTQYF.

V usage is TRBV2 and J usage is TRBJ2-7; 8 bases map to TRBD1. The ends lost 5 bases at V and 0 bases at J; junction bases unmatched: 15. Germline CDR1 and CDR2: SNHLY and FYNNEI. The CDR3 is 18 amino acids. CDR3 nucleotide sequence: TGTGCCAGCAGTCCCGGGACAGGCACGTCGGTAAGCTCCTACGAGCAGTACTTC. It codes for CASSPGTGTSVSSYEQYF.

The rearrangement joins TRBV7-9 to TRBJ1-4, with 12 bases that match TRBD1. Unmatched junction bases numbered 5, after V lost 3 bases and J lost 3 bases. CDR3 size: 17 residues. Germline V gene data show CDR1 as SEHNR and CDR2 as FQNEAQ (reference sequence). DNA of the CDR3: TGTGCCAGCAGCTTGTCCCGGGACAGGGGGCCTAATGAAAAACTGTTTTTT. It yields the protein CASSLSRDRGPNEKLFF.

This clone was observed a single time. The gene calls are TRBV2 and TRBJ2-5, with D possibly matching TRBD2 (7 bases). The V end lost 6 bases, the J end lost 5 bases, and 16 bases lay between the germline ends. Germline CDR1 is SNHLY and CDR2 is FYNNEI. The CDR3 consists of 14 residues. The CDR3 loop is CASSIRGAGETQYF. The DNA of the CDR3 is TGTGCCAGCAGCATTCGGGGGGCAGGGGAGACCCAGTACTTC.

This clone has only a few counts. This chain links TRBV5-6 with TRBJ1-3; 9 bases are shared with TRBD1. Germline loops: CDR1 SGHDT, CDR2 YYEEEE. V lost 3 bases, J lost 2 bases, and 3 bases stayed unmatched. The CDR3 has 15 residues. The CDR3 here is CASSSNRGPGNTIYF. In nucleotides, the CDR3 is TGTGCCAGCAGCTCGAACAGGGGGCCTGGAAACACCATATATTTT.

The J gene is TRBJ1-3, the V gene TRBV28; 9 positions agree with TRBD1. Germline V gene data show CDR1 as MDHEN and CDR2 as SYDVKM. J was trimmed by 4 bases and V by 6 bases; bases with no gene match: 4. There are 14 residues in the CDR3. The CDR3 nucleotides are TGTGCCAGCAGCGGAACAGGGGGCGGAAACACCATATATTTT. Its protein product is CASSGTGGGNTIYF.